This is a list of T cell receptor beta chains from one sample in a study of CD8+CD57+ T cells in acquired aplastic anemia. TCRdb fed the reads into MiXCR, producing one record per CDR3 protein. Of around 250,000 distinct CDR3 sequences in the sample, 70% to 85% were seen once. The sequenced sample consisted of sorted CD4+, CD8+, or CD8+CD57+ T cells (not recorded which) from PBMCs. The receptors shown here come from a human donor with aplastic anemia. Each CDR3 is given with its conserved first and last residue. The D gene is left open where the match is weak. Clone size is given for some rows only: seen once, a few or many times, or a class if the clone is expanded.

>-|TRBV7-3|TRBJ2-3|-
CASSRPGGAVAQYF
TGTGCCAGCTCAAGACCGGGCGGTGCCGTTGCACAGTATTTT
>-|TRBV7-2|TRBJ2-7|-
CASSFARGNDKQYF
TGTGCCAGCAGCTTCGCGCGAGGTAACGACAAGCAGTACTTC
>-|TRBV14|TRBJ1-2|-
CASSWGGDGLYDYTF
TGTGCCAGCAGCTGGGGCGGGGACGGGCTCTATGACTACACCTTC
>-|TRBV2|TRBJ2-1|-
CASRVPSGGYNEQHFF
TGTGCCAGCAGAGTTCCAAGCGGCGGATACAACGAGCAGCACTTCTTC
>-|TRBV7-2|TRBJ1-1|-
CASSLDRQRNTEAFF
TGTGCCAGCAGCTTAGATCGACAAAGGAACACTGAAGCTTTCTTT
>-|TRBV5-6|TRBJ2-3|-
CASRPRCNTQYF
TGTGCCAGCAGGCCGAGGTGCAATACGCAGTATTTT
>-|TRBV2|TRBJ2-1|-
CASSDGGIHEQFDQFF
TGTGCCAGCAGTGATGGGGGCATCCATGAGCAGTTTGACCAGTTCTTC
>-|TRBV9|TRBJ2-3|-
CASSLGVAGYNSQYF
TGTGCCAGCAGCTTAGGAGTAGCCGGCTATAATTCACAGTATTTT
>-|TRBV9|TRBJ2-3|TRBD2
CASSLRAGGPDTTYF
TGTGCCAGCAGCCTACGAGCGGGGGGGCCGGATACTACGTATTTT
>-|TRBV19|TRBJ2-5|-
CASSIANGTYNTQYF
TGTGCCAGCAGTATAGCTAACGGGACCTACAATACCCAGTACTTC
>-|TRBV2|TRBJ1-1|-
CASSVARAGNTEAFF
TGTGCCAGCAGCGTAGCTCGCGCGGGGAACACTGAAGCTTTCTTT
>-|TRBV15|TRBJ2-2|-
CATSAPGLSCELFF
TGTGCCACCAGCGCACCAGGCCTAAGCTGCGAGCTGTTTTTC
>-|TRBV11-1|TRBJ2-5|-
CASSYGDGTKETQYF
TGTGCCAGCAGCTACGGCGACGGGACAAAAGAGACCCAGTACTTC
>-|TRBV7-9|TRBJ1-2|-
CAGRGDEEAGYTF
TGTGCCGGACGGGGGGATGAGGAAGCTGGCTACACCTTC
>-|TRBV7-2|TRBJ1-1|TRBD1
CASSLTGVNTEAFF
TGTGCCAGCAGCTTGACAGGGGTGAACACTGAAGCTTTCTTT
>many|TRBV5-6|TRBJ2-5|-
CASSLRWTAQETQYF
TGTGCCAGCAGCTTGAGGTGGACCGCACAAGAGACCCAGTACTTC
>-|TRBV11-3|TRBJ2-5|TRBD1
CASSSGTGQETQYF
TGTGCCAGCAGCAGCGGGACAGGGCAAGAGACCCAGTACTTC
>-|TRBV9|TRBJ1-5|-
CASSLGLGPNTQHF
TGTGCCAGCAGCTTAGGACTAGGTCCCAATACGCAGCATTTT
>-|TRBV7-6|TRBJ1-2|TRBD1
CASSLETDRAANYGYTF
TGTGCCAGCAGCTTAGAGACGGACAGGGCCGCCAACTATGGCTACACCTTC
>once|TRBV15|TRBJ2-7|TRBD2
CATSRGGGREAQYF
TGTGCCACCAGCAGAGGCGGGGGGCGCGAGGCGCAGTACTTC
>once|TRBV10-3|TRBJ2-1|TRBD2
CAISAPGGYNEQFF
TGTGCCATCAGTGCGCCGGGAGGCTACAATGAGCAGTTCTTC
>-|TRBV11-1|TRBJ2-5|-
CASSRDSEEETQYF
TGTGCCAGCAGCAGAGATTCAGAAGAAGAGACCCAGTACTTC
>-|TRBV7-8|TRBJ1-2|-
CASSLAGDPETQYTF
TGTGCCAGCAGCTTAGCGGGAGACCCCGAGACGCAGTACACCTTC
>once|TRBV7-2|TRBJ2-5|-
CASSSRGTERESF
TGTGCCAGCAGCTCTCGCGGGACAGAGAGAGAGTCCTTC
>-|TRBV11-2|TRBJ2-1|-
CASSLIDRRDEQFF
TGTGCCAGCAGCTTAATAGACAGGAGGGATGAGCAGTTCTTC
>few|TRBV11-3|TRBJ2-5|-
CASSRDRTEETQYF
TGTGCCAGCAGCAGAGACCGCACAGAAGAGACCCAGTACTTC